This paragraph covers one TCR beta chain sequence. There are a few counts of this clonotype. Which antigen it targets is not known. The input lacks base qualities; no much larger clone sits a single base away. The sample is drawn from a study of yellow fever vaccine responses in identical twins (dated by TCRdb to the late 2010s). For context, the study as a whole: In identical twins, the study followed T cell clones that responded to the vaccine with precision.

The junction shows trimming of 7 bases on V and 0 bases on J, plus 15 bases between the germline ends. The cysteine opens and the phenylalanine closes a CDR3 of 16 amino acids. Kept here is only the CDR3 DNA, which spans 48 bases and is read in frame from base 1. The library was produced with RT-PCR. TCRdb lists the instrument as Illumina HiSeq 2500. TCRdb cleaned the public reads at Q25 with fastp, built clones with MiXCR and kept in-frame beta chains. Rows with a matching CDR3 protein are joined into one entry that keeps the most common DNA and genes. This sample is represented by approximately 32,000 distinct CDR3 sequences; approximately 54% of them were singletons. The top ten constitute roughly 4.7% of the sample. The paper's findings and limits, for the study overall: The authors reported that the T cell response to vaccination in identical twins appeared partly convergent and partly personalized.

The sequencing here drew on T cells from blood (PBMCs), unsorted or a sorted subset (not recorded which), taken before or after yellow fever vaccination (not recorded which). This receptor was taken from a woman younger than 35 who received the yellow fever vaccine. Donor details come from another sample of the same person, matched by shared clones. The receptor chain draws on TRBV12-3 or TRBV12-4 and TRBJ2-2; the D region may be TRBD1 or TRBD2, each matching 5 bases equally. The nucleotide sequence is given as TGTGCCAGCAAATTCTGGGACCGCACGAACACCGGGGAGCTGTTTTTT. Protein translation: CASKFWDRTNTGELFF.